The following is a TCR beta chain sequence with its context. Its antigen is as yet unknown. A 1 in 200,000 to 1 in 1 million T cell depth was the sequencing target. Assay used: immunoSEQ multiplex PCR; TCRdb lists only in-frame clones, some missing. The sample includes under 200,000 clones, under 85% of them seen just once. This record comes from a study of cytotoxic CD8 clonotypes in ibrutinib-treated CLL. About the research overall: For this cohort, patients were some eleven relapsed/refractory and some 15 treatment-naive, while under 18 were IGHV unmutated. Complete response was seen in 2 patients and partial in some 24; around twelve progressed and roughly 14 stayed remitted after a median approximately 70 months.

The CDR3 contains 15 residues. After removal of 0 bases from V and 6 bases from J, the junction contained 3 bases not matched to a gene. Germline V lookup: CDR1 SGDLS, CDR2 YYNGEE. Study-level findings and limits: Public clonotypes (which were uncommon) either contracted or remained stable on treatment.

The receptor was derived from a human donor with chronic lymphocytic leukemia. The V call is TRBV9, the J call TRBJ1-5; 10 nucleotides match TRBD1. This material consisted of PBMCs, taken after 24 months of ibrutinib treatment. The CDR3 reads CASSVGQGAAQPQHF. DNA for the CDR3: TGTGCCAGCAGCGTAGGACAGGGGGCGGCTCAGCCCCAGCATTTT.